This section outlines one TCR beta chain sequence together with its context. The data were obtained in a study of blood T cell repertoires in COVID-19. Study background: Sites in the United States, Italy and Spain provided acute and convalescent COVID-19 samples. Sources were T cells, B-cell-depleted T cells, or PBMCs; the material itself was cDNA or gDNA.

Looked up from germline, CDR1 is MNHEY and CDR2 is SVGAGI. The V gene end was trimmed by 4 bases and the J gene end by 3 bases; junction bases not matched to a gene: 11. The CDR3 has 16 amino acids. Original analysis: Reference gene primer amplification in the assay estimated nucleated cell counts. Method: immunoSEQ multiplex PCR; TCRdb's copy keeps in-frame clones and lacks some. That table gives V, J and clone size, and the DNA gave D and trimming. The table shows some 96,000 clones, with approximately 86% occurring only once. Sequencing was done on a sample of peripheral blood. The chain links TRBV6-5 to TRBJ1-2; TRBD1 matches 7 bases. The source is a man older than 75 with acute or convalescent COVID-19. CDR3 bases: TGTGCCAGCAGTTCAGACGGGACAGTGATCGACTATGGCTACACCTTC. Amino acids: CASSSDGTVIDYGYTF.